The entry that follows covers one TCR beta chain sequence. The clone's antigen remains unknown. The sample holds no much larger clone one base away, and base qualities are not on file. The immunoSEQ Assay, a bias-controlled multiplex PCR, was used to amplify TCRbeta CDR3 regions from genomic DNA. The study's processing was this. The number of nucleated cells in each sample was estimated by amplification of reference gene primers within the assay. Sequence reads were collapsed and filtered to measure the absolute abundance of every unique TCRbeta CDR3 rearrangement. Productive Simpson clonality was computed per sample as the square root of Simpson's diversity index over productive rearrangements. Not all clones reach the TCRdb copy of this immuneACCESS table, which keeps in-frame sequences only. Checked studies attribute under half of the gap to unresolved V genes and leave the rest unexplained. That table furnishes V, J and clone size, whereas the DNA furnished D and trimming. For this sample the table gives around 180,000 clones, of which roughly 77% were detected only once. About 6.5% of the sample comes from the top ten.

The sample is drawn from a study of blood T cell repertoires in COVID-19 (dated by TCRdb to the early 2020s). Looking at the study overall: The collaborator samples originated in the United States, Italy and Spain and spanned the acute and convalescent phases of COVID-19. The samples were drawn from two sources: the first 160 participants of the ongoing ImmuneRACE study, and approximately 1,300 subjects contributed by 6 global collaborators. The dataset comprised deeply sampled blood TCRbeta repertoires from subjects exposed to, actively infected with, or recovered from COVID-19. Where available, HLA class I and class II types were obtained from metadata supplied by the sample provider rather than from assay-based typing. The repertoires were released in a freely available public database intended as a resource for research on the immune response to SARS-CoV-2. The prospective study material was composed of cDNA or gDNA derived from T cells, B-cell-depleted T cells, or PBMCs. Nearly every sample came with metadata listing a de-identified subject ID, COVID-19 status, age in years and sex. Study-level results and caveats: The quantity of clinical and demographic metadata differed by source and by participant and was supplied without curation.

The CDR1 and CDR2 encoded by the germline V gene are SNHLY and FYNNEI. Including the terminal cysteine and phenylalanine, the CDR3 comprises 14 residues. The entry retains the CDR3 DNA only, 42 bases that are in frame from base 1. Whole blood was collected in K2EDTA tubes by collaborating institutions according to the institutions' own protocols. For TCRbeta analysis, collaborators shipped samples in one of three forms: frozen whole blood, isolated PBMCs, or DNA extracted from either of those sample types. This sequence was found in a man between 65 and 80 years old with active or convalescent COVID-19. Rearrangement joined TRBV2 to TRBJ1-2; TRBD1 is a possible D gene, resting on 5 matching bases. Sequencing was done on a sample of peripheral blood. CDR3 loop: CGQTGGEFYYGYTF. The nucleotide sequence is given as TGTGGTCAGACGGGGGGGGAATTTTACTATGGCTACACCTTC. The CDR3, completed at both ends by the reference TRBV2 and TRBJ1-2 genes, gives the full variable domain EPEVTQTPSHQVTQMGQEVILRCVPISNHLYFYWYRQILGQKVEFLVSFYNNEISEKSEIFDDQFSVERPDGSNFTLKIRSTKLEDSAMYFCGQTGGEFYYGYTFGSGTRLTVV.